One and the same sample provided the 26 T cell receptor beta chains below, sequenced in a study of siplizumab effects on memory and regulatory T cells. Repertoires were generated with immunoSEQ multiplex PCR, while TCRdb's copy carries only in-frame clones and drops some. The data contain around 110,000 clones, approximately 94% of them singletons. Sequenced input: non-Treg CD4+ T cells sorted from blood. These receptor sequences come from a human donor in good health.

This chain joins TRBV19 and TRBJ2-1; 12 nucleotides align to TRBD2. The CDR3 length is 15 residues. Unmatched junction bases numbered 6, after V lost 6 bases and J lost 6 bases. Germline V gene sequence: CDR1 LNHDA, CDR2 SQIVND (reference sequence). CDR3 sequence (DNA): TGTGCCAGTAGACCCACTAGCGGGAGGTTCAATGAGCAGTTCTTC. Its protein is CASRPTSGRFNEQFF.

This chain joins TRBV25-1 and TRBJ1-2; perhaps TRBD1 as D (6 bases). V was clipped by 6 bases and J by 3 bases, with 8 bases between them. Germline V gene lookup returns CDR1 MGHDK and CDR2 SYGVNS. This CDR3 spans 12 amino acids. CDR3 in amino acids: CASRAGDYGYTF. In DNA, the CDR3 is TGTGCCAGCAGAGCAGGGGACTATGGCTACACCTTC.

This sequence joins TRBV18 and TRBJ1-3; D call uncertain. V lost 2 bases to trimming and J lost 0 bases, with 11 bases between them. The germline V gene has CDR1 KGHSH and CDR2 LQKENI. The CDR3 consists of 16 residues. CDR3 residues: CASSPGRLSSGNTIYF. The CDR3 bases are TGTGCCAGCTCACCAGGGAGGTTATCCTCTGGAAACACCATATATTTT.

This chain's CDR3 is CASSTPFGQGGGYTF. The CDR3 nucleotides are TGTGCCAGCAGCACCCCCTTCGGACAGGGAGGCGGCTACACCTTC. The chain joins TRBV5-4 to TRBJ1-2; 8 nucleotides align to TRBD1. Germline CDR1 reads SGHNT; CDR2 reads YYREEE (reference sequence). Trimming at V came to 4 bases and at J to 8 bases, leaving 13 bases not matched to a gene. The CDR3 spans 15 residues.

The rearrangement uses TRBV4-1 and TRBJ2-2; perhaps TRBD2 as D (6 bases). The germline V gene encodes CDR1 MGHRA and CDR2 YSYEKL. V was cut by 8 bases and J by 1 base, with 14 bases left in between. The CDR3 length is 15 residues. CDR3 coding DNA: TGCGCCAGCGGGAATGGGCGGGGGAACACCGGGGAGCTGTTTTTT. Translation gives CASGNGRGNTGELFF.

The chain is built from TRBV6-5 and TRBJ1-1; D is undetermined. V was shortened by 3 bases and J by 6 bases, with 11 bases between the two germline ends. This CDR3 comprises 13 residues. Germline V gene sequence: CDR1 MNHEY, CDR2 SVGAGI. CDR3 sequence (DNA): TGTGCCAGCAGTTATAGTCAAGGGTCTGAAGCTTTCTTT. It specifies CASSYSQGSEAFF.

The gene calls are TRBV18 and TRBJ1-1, with 9 bases matching TRBD1. This CDR3 contains 16 residues. V trimming: 0 bases; J trimming: 1 base; junction bases outside the gene matches: 3. Germline loops: CDR1 KGHSH, CDR2 LQKENI. DNA for the CDR3: TGTGCCAGCTCACCACCCTTGGGACAGGGGAACACTGAAGCTTTCTTT. Protein sequence: CASSPPLGQGNTEAFF.

The chain combines TRBV2 with TRBJ1-3; TRBD1 aligns across 7 bases. This CDR3 is built from 16 residues. The V and J ends lost 6 bases and 14 bases, in that order; junction bases with no gene match: 22. CDR1 SNHLY and CDR2 FYNNEI come from the germline V gene. CDR3 amino acids: CASRPGTVLGSERVYF. The DNA of the CDR3 is TGTGCCAGCAGACCGGGGACAGTCCTCGGGAGTGAGAGGGTATATTTT.

This chain joins TRBV7-2 and TRBJ1-6, with TRBD1 as a possible D gene (5 bases). Per germline, CDR1 SGHTA and CDR2 FQGNSA. Between the trimmed V and J ends, which lost 4 bases and 7 bases, there was a span of 14 bases. CDR3 length: 15 residues. The CDR3 protein is CASSSEGKPNSPLHF. CDR3 coding DNA: TGTGCCAGCAGCTCAGAGGGGAAACCAAATTCACCCCTCCACTTT. The entire variable domain, with the rest obtained from reference TRBV7-2 and TRBJ1-6, is as follows: GAGVSQSPSNKVTEKGKDVELRCDPISGHTALYWYRQSLGQGLEFLIYFQGNSAPDKSGLPSDRFSAERTGGSVSTLTIQRTQQEDSAVYLCASSSEGKPNSPLHFGNGTRLTVT.

The chain uses TRBV7-3 and TRBJ2-2; a possible D gene is TRBD1 (6 bases). The CDR3 has 16 residues. The germline V gene encodes CDR1 SGHTA and CDR2 FQGTGA. Deletions cut 7 bases from V and 3 bases from J, with 18 bases between. CDR3 nucleotide sequence: TGTGCCAGCACCCCAGATAGGGACACCCACACCGGGGAGCTGTTTTTT. This codes for CASTPDRDTHTGELFF.

DNA for the CDR3: TGTGCCAGCGCCAAGTCTGAGGGCTGGACTGAAGCTTTCTTT. Protein product: CASAKSEGWTEAFF. The V gene is TRBV11-1, the J gene TRBJ1-1; D gene uncertain. The CDR3 extends over 14 amino acids. The V end was cut by 8 bases, the J end by 5 bases, with 18 bases between. Germline loops: CDR1 SGHAT, CDR2 FQDESV (reference sequence).

This rearrangement joins TRBV5-1 to TRBJ2-5; 7 nucleotides line up with TRBD2. The CDR3 runs 13 residues. With 3 bases clipped from V and 6 bases from J, the junction kept 5 bases outside the gene matches. Germline CDR1 reads SGHRS; CDR2 reads YFSETQ. The CDR3: CASSWDYRQTQYF. CDR3 sequence (DNA): TGCGCCAGCAGCTGGGACTATCGGCAGACCCAGTACTTC.

The chain carries TRBV7-9 and TRBJ1-2; D is unclear. The V gene's germline CDR1 is SEHNR and CDR2 FQNEAQ (reference sequence). The CDR3 has 14 amino acids. Trimming left V 4 bases short and J 8 bases short, with 17 bases between. The CDR3 bases are TGTGCCAGCAGCTCCTCGGGGTGGGATGGAGGCTACACCTTC. Protein sequence: CASSSSGWDGGYTF. The entire variable domain, with the rest obtained from reference TRBV7-9 and TRBJ1-2, is as follows: DTGVSQNPRHKITKRGQNVTFRCDPISEHNRLYWYRQTLGQGPEFLTYFQNEAQLEKSRLLSDRFSAERPKGSFSTLEIQRTEQGDSAMYLCASSSSGWDGGYTFGSGTRLTVV.

This rearrangement joins TRBV9 to TRBJ1-2, with a possible D match to TRBD1 (5 bases). The germline CDR1 and CDR2 sequences are SGDLS and YYNGEE. This CDR3 has 15 amino acids. Trimming cost V 1 base and J 4 bases, with 14 bases left between them. The DNA for the CDR3 is TGTGCCAGCAGCGTAAGATCGGGACTCTCCTATGGCTACACCTTC. It codes for CASSVRSGLSYGYTF. Supplemented by reference TRBV9 and TRBJ1-2, the full variable domain reads DSGVTQTPKHLITATGQRVTLRCSPRSGDLSVYWYQQSLDQGLQFLIQYYNGEERAKGNILERFSAQQFPDLHSELNLSSLELGDSALYFCASSVRSGLSYGYTFGSGTRLTVV.

V is TRBV6-1 and J is TRBJ2-5; D call uncertain. Germline V lookup: CDR1 MNHNS, CDR2 SASEGT. Trimming took 6 bases from V and 1 from J, leaving 6 bases between them. This CDR3 has 12 amino acids. The CDR3 is CASRPGQETQYF. Here the CDR3 DNA reads TGTGCCAGCAGGCCGGGCCAAGAGACCCAGTACTTC.

This clone has just one count. This chain connects TRBV27 to TRBJ2-2; TRBD1 agrees at 7 bases. CDR1 is MNHEY and CDR2 is SMNVEV in the germline V gene (reference sequence). V shed 2 bases, J shed 7 bases, and the junction held 1 base outside the gene matches. The CDR3 totals 13 residues. The DNA of the CDR3 is TGTGCCAGCAGTTTAAACAGGGGCGGGGAGCTGTTTTTT. Protein: CASSLNRGGELFF.

This chain joins TRBV9 and TRBJ2-5, with TRBD2 matching 9 bases. The V gene's germline CDR1 is SGDLS and CDR2 YYNGEE. V was pared by 0 bases and J by 5 bases, with 5 bases of the junction left unmatched. The CDR3 is 15 residues long. The CDR3 DNA follows: TGTGCCAGCAGCGTAGAGGGACTAGCTTCCGAGACCCAGTACTTC. It specifies CASSVEGLASETQYF. Variable domain in full (rest from reference TRBV9 and TRBJ2-5): DSGVTQTPKHLITATGQRVTLRCSPRSGDLSVYWYQQSLDQGLQFLIQYYNGEERAKGNILERFSAQQFPDLHSELNLSSLELGDSALYFCASSVEGLASETQYFGPGTRLLVL.

The chain employs TRBV6-1 and TRBJ1-1; 7 nucleotides agree with TRBD1. In germline, CDR1 is MNHNS, CDR2 SASEGT. CDR3 size: 19 residues. V lost 1 base to trimming and J lost 0 bases; unmatched junction nucleotides: 14. CDR3: CASSEGIPGQISLNTEAFF. DNA of the CDR3: TGTGCCAGCAGTGAAGGGATTCCGGGACAGATCTCCCTGAACACTGAAGCTTTCTTT.

The rearrangement joins TRBV27 to TRBJ1-5; tentative D call: TRBD1 (5 bases). The CDR3 runs to 14 residues. CDR1 is MNHEY and CDR2 is SMNVEV in the germline V gene (reference sequence). The V end was cut by 3 bases, the J end by 3 bases, with 9 bases between. The CDR3 DNA sequence: TGTGCCAGCAGTTTGGCAGGGTCCAATCAGCCCCAGCATTTT. Protein product: CASSLAGSNQPQHF.

The chain recombines TRBV27 with TRBJ2-4, with 10 bases matching TRBD2. The CDR3 has 18 residues. The germline V gene encodes CDR1 MNHEY and CDR2 SMNVEV (reference sequence). V lost 0 bases to trimming and J lost 6 bases; unmatched junction nucleotides: 11. DNA for the CDR3: TGTGCCAGCAGTTTATCGGCTAGCGGGAGTCGGGCCCTAAACATTCAGTACTTC. Amino acids: CASSLSASGSRALNIQYF.

The V call is TRBV25-1, the J call TRBJ2-7; TRBD2 aligns across 13 bases. This CDR3 is 15 amino acids long. Trimming took 4 bases from V and 8 from J; bases not matched to a gene: 8. Germline loops: CDR1 MGHDK, CDR2 SYGVNS. This CDR3 reads CASSAPGTSGVQQYF. Here the CDR3 DNA reads TGTGCCAGCAGTGCCCCAGGGACTAGCGGGGTTCAGCAGTACTTC.

This clone is a singleton in its sample. The chain is built from TRBV6-5 and TRBJ1-5; no clear D. CDR1 and CDR2 (germline): MNHEY, SVGAGI. Trimming stripped 7 bases from V and 0 bases from J, with 13 bases between. The CDR3 totals 15 residues. CDR3 sequence (DNA): TGTGCCAGCACCCCGCTACTGAATAGCAATCAGCCCCAGCATTTT. This codes for CASTPLLNSNQPQHF.

The V and J genes are TRBV9 and TRBJ2-2; TRBD2 matches 7 bases. Germline CDR1 is SGDLS and CDR2 is YYNGEE. V lost 2 bases, J lost 4 bases, and 5 bases stayed unmatched. The CDR3 has 15 amino acids. The CDR3 nucleotides are TGTGCCAGCAGCGTGGGCGGGGGAGGCACCGGGGAGCTGTTTTTT. The encoded protein is CASSVGGGGTGELFF.

The V call is TRBV9, the J call TRBJ2-7, with 12 bases matching TRBD2. The J segment lost 3 bases and the V segment lost 4 bases, leaving 5 bases of the junction unmatched. The germline CDR1 and CDR2 sequences are SGDLS and YYNGEE. This CDR3 region has 15 residues. CDR3 residues: CASSLTSGSIYEQYF. Here the CDR3 DNA reads TGTGCCAGCAGCCTGACTAGCGGGAGTATCTACGAGCAGTACTTC.

This chain links TRBV5-1 with TRBJ2-3; TRBD2 agrees at 7 bases. The CDR3 consists of 15 residues. The junction had 5 bases not matched to a gene; V was cut back by 4 bases and J by 0 bases. CDR1 is SGHRS, CDR2 YFSETQ, per germline. As DNA, the CDR3 is TGCGCCAGCAGCCAGCTAGCGGAGAGCACAGATACGCAGTATTTT. Translating it yields CASSQLAESTDTQYF.

This chain joins TRBV2 and TRBJ1-2; D is unresolved. The length of the CDR3 is 13 residues. CDR1 is SNHLY, CDR2 FYNNEI, per germline. Trimming took 0 bases from V and 8 from J, leaving 10 bases between them. The CDR3 sequence is CASSEADRKGYTF. CDR3 coding DNA: TGTGCCAGCAGTGAAGCGGACCGAAAAGGCTACACCTTC.